Presented here are 15 T cell receptor beta chains from one specimen sequenced in a study of read filtering for tumor transcriptome and immune sequencing. Molecular barcoded adaptors covering alpha/delta and beta/gamma chains were used on 400 to 450 ng RNA. TCRdb reprocessed the reads with MiXCR, giving one entry per CDR3 protein. The profile shows some 15,000 distinct CDR3 sequences, 20% of them singletons. Sequenced material: a population of CD138-negative cells sorted from bone marrow. Source of these receptors: a donor over 35 with multiple myeloma.

This clonotype was counted once. This clone may be a read error of a much larger clone one base away. The V call is TRBV7-8, the J call TRBJ2-1, with D possibly TRBD1 on 6 matching bases. Germline V gene lookup returns CDR1 SGHVS and CDR2 FQNEAQ. The CDR3 runs 17 residues. V was trimmed by 5 bases and J by 0 bases, leaving 17 bases between them. The CDR3 DNA reads TGTGCCAGCAGCCCCTTTCGCAGGGGTAGCTCCTACAATGAGCAGTTCTTC. Translated: CASSPFRRGSSYNEQFF.

The chain combines TRBV7-9 with TRBJ2-5; TRBD1 matches at 9 bases. J lost 5 bases, V lost 10 bases, and 8 bases had no gene match. This CDR3 is 13 amino acids long. Germline V gives CDR1 SEHNR, CDR2 FQNEAQ (reference sequence). The CDR3 region has the DNA TGTGCCATTACAGGGGGCCTTGGGGAGACCCAGTACTTC. This translates into CAITGGLGETQYF.

This clonotype was seen at least ten times. As DNA, the CDR3 is TGTGCCAGCGCTACTAGCGGCCCATACAATGAGCAGTTCTTC. It is translated as CASATSGPYNEQFF. The rearrangement uses TRBV4-2 and TRBJ2-1; 8 positions match TRBD2. The V gene end was trimmed by 8 bases and the J gene end by 4 bases; junction bases not matched to a gene: 7. The CDR3 contains 14 residues. In germline, CDR1 is LGHNA, CDR2 YNFKEQ.

Many counts were recorded for this clonotype. The chain is built from TRBV7-2 and TRBJ1-1, with a possible D match to TRBD1 (6 bases). The CDR3 runs to 15 residues. V was trimmed by 4 bases and J by 4 bases, leaving 16 bases between them. Germline-derived CDR1 and CDR2 are SGHTA and FQGNSA. CDR3 nucleotide sequence: TGTGCCAGCAGCTCCCAGGGGATTGGAGGCACTGAAGCTTTCTTT. Translated: CASSSQGIGGTEAFF.

At least ten counts were recorded for this clonotype. This sequence joins TRBV29-1 and TRBJ1-1, with TRBD1 as a possible D gene (6 bases). Trimming left V 6 bases short and J 0 bases short, with 11 bases between. The germline V gene encodes CDR1 SQVTM and CDR2 ANQGSEA. This CDR3 is built from 13 residues. CDR3 bases: TGCAGCGTGCAGGGACATCTGAACACTGAAGCTTTCTTT. Its translation is CSVQGHLNTEAFF.

This clonotype was counted many times. The V gene is TRBV20-1, the J gene TRBJ1-2; possibly TRBD1 for D (5 bases). The V gene's germline CDR1 is DFQATT and CDR2 SNEGSKA (reference sequence). The CDR3 is 12 residues long. V was shortened by 3 bases and J by 8 bases, with 13 bases between the two germline ends. For the CDR3, the DNA is TGCAGTGCTAGTTGGCCAGGGAACGGCTACACCTTC. It specifies CSASWPGNGYTF.

In its sample, this clonotype was seen a few times. Germline and junction disagree at one end, which may indicate a read error. This chain uses TRBV4-2 with TRBJ2-2, with 9 bases matching TRBD2. Germline CDR1 LGHNA, CDR2 YNFKEQ. The CDR3 has 17 amino acids. The CDR3 DNA reads as TGTGCCAGCAGACCCCCATCGGCGGGGGGGAACACCGGGGAGCCGTTTTTT. It encodes CASRPPSAGGNTGEPFF.

V is TRBV28 and J is TRBJ2-5; 13 bases line up with TRBD2. Per the germline V gene, CDR1 is MDHEN and CDR2 is SYDVKM. V lost 6 bases and J lost 6; bases outside the gene matches: 4. The CDR3 has 14 residues. This CDR3 is CASRTSGGLKTQYF. The CDR3, as DNA: TGTGCCAGCAGGACTAGCGGGGGGTTAAAGACCCAGTACTTC.

This clonotype was picked up many times. The chain carries TRBV4-3 and TRBJ2-1, with 12 nucleotides matching TRBD2. V shed 2 bases and J 4 bases; nucleotides not matched to a gene: 9. The germline CDR1 and CDR2 sequences are LGHNA and YSLEER. CDR3 size: 18 residues. For the CDR3, the DNA is TGCGCCAGCAGCCAATCTGGGGTACTAGCGGGAGGTTACAATGAGCAGTTCTTC. It is translated as CASSQSGVLAGGYNEQFF.

The CDR3 loop is CSARKSIGEQYF. The DNA for the CDR3 is TGCAGTGCTAGAAAATCAATAGGCGAGCAGTACTTC. The V and J genes are TRBV20-1 and TRBJ2-7; D is uncertain. This CDR3 contains 12 residues. V lost 2 bases to trimming and J lost 6 bases, with 11 bases between them. Per germline, CDR1 DFQATT and CDR2 SNEGSKA (reference sequence).

The chain is built from TRBV7-9 and TRBJ2-7; TRBD1 matches at 8 bases. J gave up 5 bases and V 1 base, and 4 bases lay outside the gene matches. This CDR3 contains 14 residues. Per germline, CDR1 SEHNR and CDR2 FQNEAQ (reference sequence). The CDR3 nucleotides are TGTGCCAGCAGCTTAGGGACAGGGATCGACGAGCAGTACTTC. This codes for CASSLGTGIDEQYF.

This clonotype was seen many times. This sequence joins TRBV10-1 and TRBJ2-7; 9 bases align to TRBD2. The CDR3 is 13 amino acids. The trim removed 5 bases at V and 7 bases at J, leaving 6 bases unmatched. Germline assignment: CDR1 WNHNN and CDR2 SYGVQD (reference sequence). The CDR3 reads CASSPSGILEQYF. The CDR3 region has the DNA TGCGCCAGCAGTCCTAGCGGGATCTTAGAGCAGTACTTC.

The J gene is TRBJ2-1, the V gene TRBV6-1; no definite D call. In germline, CDR1 is MNHNS, CDR2 SASEGT. V shed 11 bases and J shed 13 bases, with 18 bases lying between them. The CDR3 length is 11 residues. The CDR3 region is CAGTEQETQFF. The CDR3 bases are TGTGCCGGCACCGAGCAAGAGACCCAGTTCTTC.

Concerning this clonotype itself: A much bigger clone sits one base away, suggesting this may be a read error. The chain recombines TRBV28 with TRBJ1-2; TRBD1 might be the D (5 bases). The germline gives CDR1 MDHEN, CDR2 SYDVKM. This CDR3 is 13 amino acids long. CDR3 sequence reads: CASNLGTGGALHF. The CDR3 nucleotides read TGTGCCAGCAATTTAGGAACAGGTGGGGCCCTGCACTTC.

This clonotype was seen at least ten times. The chain uses TRBV20-1 and TRBJ2-5; tentatively, D is TRBD1 (6 bases). The length of the CDR3 is 13 residues. Trimming pared 3 bases from V and 1 base from J, leaving 9 bases between. CDR1 is DFQATT, CDR2 SNEGSKA, per germline (reference sequence). The CDR3 reads CSASDRSQETQYF. CDR3 in DNA: TGCAGTGCTAGCGACAGGTCCCAAGAGACCCAGTACTTC.